These 13 T cell receptor beta chains were all obtained from the same sample, sequenced in a study of T cells in localized non-small cell lung cancer. Clones were sequenced by immunoSEQ multiplex PCR, and TCRdb holds only the in-frame ones, with some missing. The table shows fewer than 95,000 clones, with roughly 93% occurring only once. Source: PBMCs, taken before any cancer treatment. These receptor sequences come from a woman aged 35 to 70 with stage II squamous cell lung carcinoma.

The rearrangement joins TRBV6-5 to TRBJ1-3; a possible D gene is TRBD1 (5 bases). V lost 6 bases and J lost 5, with 17 bases in between. The CDR3 extends over 15 amino acids. Germline lookup yields CDR1 MNHEY and CDR2 SVGAGI. CDR3 DNA: TGTGCCAGCAGCCTTGGGGGGGGTGGGAGAAACACCATATATTTT. This encodes CASSLGGGGRNTIYF.

The chain joins TRBV5-5 to TRBJ2-6, with D perhaps TRBD1 (5 bases). Per the germline V gene, CDR1 is SGHKS and CDR2 is YYEKEE (reference sequence). CDR3 length equals 17 residues. V dropped 6 bases and J dropped 0 bases, with 16 bases sitting between them. This CDR3 reads CASTRSGLFSGANVLTF. In DNA form, the CDR3 reads TGTGCCAGCACCCGCTCAGGGCTGTTCTCTGGGGCCAACGTCCTGACTTTC.

The chain recombines TRBV18 with TRBJ2-2; TRBD2 aligns across 14 bases. CDR3 size: 16 residues. Germline V CDR1 and CDR2: KGHSH, LQKENI. V lost 5 bases, J lost 5 bases, and 4 bases stayed unmatched. DNA for the CDR3: TGTGCCAGCTCATCAGGGACTAGCGGGAGAACCGGGGAGCTGTTTTTT. It specifies CASSSGTSGRTGELFF.

The J gene is TRBJ1-5, the V gene TRBV28; the match to TRBD1 covers 7 bases. Germline CDR1 is MDHEN and CDR2 is SYDVKM. Trimming at V came to 6 bases and at J to 1 base, leaving 9 bases not matched to a gene. CDR3 length: 16 amino acids. This CDR3 reads CASSSWDRGSNQPQHF. The CDR3 coding sequence is TGTGCCAGCAGCTCTTGGGACAGAGGCAGCAATCAGCCCCAGCATTTT.

The chain employs TRBV5-1 and TRBJ1-6; 9 bases are shared with TRBD1. The junction had 5 bases not matched to a gene; V was cut back by 3 bases and J by 7 bases. This CDR3 spans 15 amino acids. Germline-derived CDR1 and CDR2 are SGHRS and YFSETQ. The CDR3 region is CASSYGTGQNSPLHF. The CDR3 nucleotides are TGCGCCAGCAGCTACGGGACAGGGCAGAATTCACCCCTCCACTTT.

The rearrangement links TRBV11-2 to TRBJ2-7, with 8 bases aligning to TRBD2. Germline assignment: CDR1 SGHAT and CDR2 FQNNGV. Germline trimming cut 0 bases from V and 2 bases from J; bases unmatched to any gene: 12. This CDR3 is built from 18 residues. CDR3 sequence (DNA): TGTGCCAGCAGCTTAGATCGGTTAGCGGGGCAGTTTACCTACGAGCAGTACTTC. Its protein product is CASSLDRLAGQFTYEQYF.

The CDR3: CASSFKWDTEAFF. Here the CDR3 DNA reads TGTGCCAGCAGCTTTAAGTGGGACACTGAAGCTTTCTTT. This chain joins TRBV5-4 and TRBJ1-1; no clear D gene. CDR3 length: 13 amino acids. Trimming shortened V by 2 bases and J by 3 bases, and 8 bases separated the two germline ends. The V gene's germline CDR1 is SGHNT and CDR2 YYREEE (reference sequence).

V and J are TRBV5-1 and TRBJ2-3; 8 bases map to TRBD1. The V gene end was trimmed by 0 bases and the J gene end by 4 bases; junction bases not matched to a gene: 4. Germline-derived CDR1 and CDR2 are SGHRS and YFSETQ. This CDR3 has 15 residues. The CDR3 region has the DNA TGCGCCAGCAGCTTGGCCGGACAGGGCCCAGATACGCAGTATTTT. This translates into CASSLAGQGPDTQYF.

The chain carries TRBV19 and TRBJ1-5; D not certain. Trimming took 9 bases from V and 5 from J, leaving 26 bases between them. Germline V lookup: CDR1 LNHDA, CDR2 SQIVND (reference sequence). The CDR3 length is 17 residues. CDR3 protein: CASTNRRAGDLHQPQHF. In DNA, the CDR3 is TGTGCCAGCACTAACCGGCGGGCGGGCGACCTTCATCAGCCCCAGCATTTT.

The rearrangement links TRBV27 to TRBJ2-7; TRBD1 matches at 8 bases. This CDR3 has 16 residues. Trimming took 5 bases from V and 3 from J; bases not matched to a gene: 12. CDR1 and CDR2 from the germline V gene are MNHEY and SMNVEV (reference sequence). CDR3 region: CASSPGTGYRNYEQYF. The CDR3 DNA sequence: TGTGCCAGCAGTCCAGGGACAGGCTACCGAAACTACGAGCAGTACTTC.

The chain employs TRBV6-1 and TRBJ1-4, with D possibly matching TRBD1 (6 bases). Germline values: CDR1 MNHNS, CDR2 SASEGT. V lost 6 bases and J 4 bases, leaving 15 bases between the germline ends. The CDR3 is 15 amino acids. CDR3 coding DNA: TGTGCCAGCAGCGATTTGGGGGCTGATAATGAAAAACTGTTTTTT. As protein: CASSDLGADNEKLFF.

V usage is TRBV29-1 and J usage is TRBJ2-3, with D unclear. Germline CDR1 is SQVTM and CDR2 is ANQGSEA. V lost 4 bases and J lost 2, with 13 bases in between. This CDR3 spans 14 amino acids. The CDR3 nucleotides are TGCAGCGTTGCGGAGCAGATTAACACAGATACGCAGTATTTT. Residues: CSVAEQINTDTQYF.

V is TRBV7-9 and J is TRBJ2-2, with D uncertain. The CDR3 runs to 13 residues. V was shortened by 5 bases and J by 6 bases, with 10 bases between the two germline ends. The germline CDR1 and CDR2 sequences are SEHNR and FQNEAQ (reference sequence). The CDR3 region is CASSLAQAGELFF. The CDR3 DNA reads as TGTGCCAGCAGCCTCGCTCAAGCCGGGGAGCTGTTTTTT.